The clone carrying this T cell receptor beta chain has just one count. Its antigen is currently unknown. These data come from a study of T cell responses to AZD1222 COVID-19 vaccine. Study details: Second doses at about 4 or about 12 weeks were pooled. Whole-study findings and limits: Repertoire samples came only from after the peak T cell response. Nearly half of spike-specific TCRs reportedly go after variant regions that carry no mutations. Increases in Spike-specific TCR breadth and depth were seen after two AZD1222 doses.

The method was immunoSEQ multiplex PCR; TCRdb's version includes in-frame clones alone and lacks a portion of them. The sample has 85,000 or so clones; about 87% are singletons. The V gene end was trimmed by 6 bases and the J gene end by 0 bases; junction bases not matched to a gene: 1. CDR1 is SQVTM and CDR2 is ANQGSEA in the germline V gene. The CDR3 contains 12 residues. The source is an adult in good health. Sequencing used peripheral blood, obtained on day 0 of AZD1222 vaccination. The rearrangement links TRBV29-1 to TRBJ1-1; 7 bases match TRBD1. In DNA form, the CDR3 reads TGCAGCGTGGGACAGATGAACACTGAAGCTTTCTTT. The encoded protein is CSVGQMNTEAFF.